This T cell receptor (beta chain) was captured by sequencing in a study of blood T cell repertoires in COVID-19. Study details: Sample material is recorded as cDNA or gDNA derived from T cells, B-cell-depleted T cells, or PBMCs.

The CDR3 is made up of 13 amino acids. Trimming took off 7 bases at V and 3 bases at J, with 9 bases between the two ends. Germline CDR1 is MNHEY and CDR2 is SMNVEV (reference sequence). Patients of the Seattle cohort, enrolled during active infection, were followed longitudinally. Profiling relied on immunoSEQ multiplex PCR, and the TCRdb table lists in-frame clones only, not all of them. Found here are about 200,000 clones, approximately 85% of them singletons; the top ten hold over 2%. The sequenced sample consisted of peripheral blood. The chain uses TRBV27 and TRBJ1-4, with a tentative D call TRBD1 (5 bases). The sequence was obtained from a woman in her seventies with COVID-19, enrolled during active disease. The CDR3 DNA sequence: TGTGCCAGCACAGGGAGGGCTAATGAAAAACTGTTTTTT. It is translated as CASTGRANEKLFF.